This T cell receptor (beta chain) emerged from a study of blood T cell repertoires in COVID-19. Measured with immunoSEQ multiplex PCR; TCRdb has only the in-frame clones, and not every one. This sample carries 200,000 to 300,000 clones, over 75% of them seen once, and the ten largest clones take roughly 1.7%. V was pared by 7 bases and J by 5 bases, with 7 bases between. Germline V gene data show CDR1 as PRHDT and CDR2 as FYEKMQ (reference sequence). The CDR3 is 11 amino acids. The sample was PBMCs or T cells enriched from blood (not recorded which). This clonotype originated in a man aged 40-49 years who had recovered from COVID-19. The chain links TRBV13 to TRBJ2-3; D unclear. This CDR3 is CASTLGDTQYF. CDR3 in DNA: TGTGCCAGCACCCTCGGAGATACGCAGTATTTT.